This T cell receptor beta chain was profiled in a study of PD-L1 blockade in urothelial cancer (dated 2017 in TCRdb). Study-level background: All patients started therapy in the mid-2010s and received atezolizumab 1,200 mg intravenously every 3 weeks. Some 30 patients had pretreatment blood TCR-seq, some 24 had at least one posttreatment blood collection, and some 24 had tumor TCR-seq. In the same patients, whole exome sequencing and RNA sequencing of pretreatment tumors were performed in addition to TCR sequencing. Pretreatment tumor samples and matched peripheral blood, collected serially before and after atezolizumab treatment, underwent TCR sequencing. Nine patients achieved durable clinical benefit and around 19 did not. Patients had an ECOG performance status of 0 or 1 and had received between 0 and 3 prior chemotherapy regimens. About 85% of the roughly 29 patients were males with bladder-origin urothelial cancer, and 18 of 29 reported a prior smoking history. Somatic, immune and clinical correlates of response to PD-L1 blockade with atezolizumab in urothelial cancer were the focus of an exploratory multi-omic analysis. Blood samples yielded a median of around 150,000 T cells and more than 80,000 unique TCRs, with median clonality roughly 0.085. Durable clinical benefit was defined as a progression-free survival longer than 6 months, and TCR features were additionally tested against progression-free survival and overall survival. Blood samples were analyzed at 3 weeks after treatment start (second dose) and at 6 weeks after treatment start. General findings and caveats noted by the study authors: Small sample size (n ≈ 28) and many exploratory analyses mean the results are intended to be hypothesis-generating. Patients with durable benefit showed greater expansion of tumor-associated TCR clones in peripheral blood 3 weeks after starting treatment (n ≈ 23, p = 0.022). Improved progression-free and overall survival was associated with having pretreatment peripheral blood TCR clonality below the median.

On this clone: Which antigen it targets is not known. Qualities for individual bases were not recorded, and no much larger clone is one base off.

Read against the paper, the sample's time point label means: pretreatment peripheral blood. The cohort included about 30 patients with locally advanced or metastatic urothelial carcinoma who were treated at Memorial Sloan Kettering on a trial protocol. Peripheral blood mononuclear cells were collected pretreatment and during treatment, at between 1 and 8 total time points per patient. The Qiagen DNeasy Blood extraction kit was used to purify genomic DNA from total PBMCs and tumor samples. Collected pretreatment and during treatment, PBMCs were isolated and stored as previously described. Each PCR received spiked-in synthetic TCR analog templates so that absolute template abundance could be estimated from read counts. The immunoSEQ assay used bias-controlled V and J gene primers to amplify TCRbeta CDR3 regions from genomic DNA. Rearranged TCRbeta segments were sequenced at approximately 20X coverage. The authors processed their data as follows. Sequencing errors were corrected by clustering and CDR3s were annotated against IMGT to assign V, D and J genes. Downstream analyses used only productive TCRbeta rearrangements and left out out-of-frame or stop-codon sequences. Clonality was computed as one minus Shannon entropy normalized by the log of the number of unique productive sequences. Clones differing between time points or between blood and tumor were identified by Fisher's exact test with Benjamini-Hochberg correction at adjusted p below 0.01. Here the immuneACCESS table is served through TCRdb, limited to in-frame sequences with V and J called. Missing clones are a known gap in these copies; in checked studies unresolved V genes cover under half, and the rest lacks a known reason. V and J calls and clone size come straight from that table; D and trimming were deduced from the DNA. The sample table records 84,000 or so clones; roughly 84% of these occur just once. The ten top clones hold approximately 15% of the sample.

The junction shows trimming of 1 base on V and 2 bases on J, plus 12 bases between the germline ends. The CDR3 measures 16 amino acids from cysteine to phenylalanine. The retained sequence is limited to the CDR3, 48 bases, with the frame set at the first base. The germline V gene gives CDR1 as MGHRA and CDR2 as YSYEKL. The chain joins TRBV4-1 to TRBJ1-5, with the D gene call left open. This sample comprised PBMCs, obtained around atezolizumab (anti-PD-L1) treatment. The sequence came from a man aged 55 to 69 with urothelial cancer. Here the CDR3 is given as CASSQGDGNGNQPQHF. The DNA reads TGCGCCAGCAGCCAAGGAGACGGGAACGGCAATCAGCCCCAGCATTTT.